Shown below are 6 T cell receptor beta chains from a single sample sequenced in a study of blood T cell repertoires in COVID-19. Clones were sequenced by immunoSEQ multiplex PCR, and TCRdb holds only the in-frame ones, with some missing. This repertoire shows 95,000 to 150,000 clones, about three quarters found once; its top ten account for more than 0.75%. Sequencing used peripheral blood. These receptors came from a human donor with acute or convalescent COVID-19. The donor label of this sample is uncertain.

The sample holds a few counts of this clone. This rearrangement joins TRBV10-1 to TRBJ2-3; 8 nucleotides line up with TRBD1. The length of the CDR3 is 18 residues. The J segment lost 4 bases and the V segment lost 3 bases, leaving 15 bases of the junction unmatched. Per germline, CDR1 WNHNN and CDR2 SYGVQD (reference sequence). The CDR3 here is CASSEPINRGFGADTQYF. CDR3 sequence (DNA): TGCGCCAGCAGTGAACCTATCAACAGGGGGTTTGGGGCAGATACGCAGTATTTT.

J is TRBJ2-3 and V is TRBV7-9; TRBD2 agrees at 8 bases. The CDR3 is 16 residues long. V lost 1 base to trimming and J lost 2 bases; unmatched junction nucleotides: 5. Germline CDR1 is SEHNR and CDR2 is FQNEAQ (reference sequence). As DNA, the CDR3 is TGTGCCAGCAGCTTAGTCGGCGGGGGGCCCACAGATACGCAGTATTTT. It yields the protein CASSLVGGGPTDTQYF.

The chain joins TRBV12-5 to TRBJ2-3, with 8 nucleotides matching TRBD1. CDR1 is LGHNT, CDR2 FRNRAP, per germline. V dropped 6 bases and J dropped 4; count of bases not matched to a gene: 3. The CDR3 is 13 amino acids. Written as DNA, the CDR3 is TGTGCTAGTGGACAGGGGGGACCAGATACGCAGTATTTT. This codes for CASGQGGPDTQYF.

This clone was seen just once. The chain uses TRBV7-7 and TRBJ2-3; possible D gene TRBD2, 7 bases. In germline, CDR1 is SSHAT, CDR2 FNYEAQ (reference sequence). Trimming removed 5 bases at V and 4 bases at J, with 19 bases between. The CDR3 contains 16 residues. CDR3: CASSAGAGAYPDTQYF. CDR3 nucleotides: TGTGCCAGCAGCGCAGGCGCGGGGGCGTACCCAGATACGCAGTATTTT.

This rearrangement joins TRBV28 to TRBJ1-3; D is undetermined. The CDR3 consists of 14 residues. V was cut by 2 bases and J by 0 bases, with 5 bases left in between. CDR1 and CDR2 (germline): MDHEN, SYDVKM. The DNA of the CDR3 is TGTGCCAGCAGTTTAGACAACTCTGGAAACACCATATATTTT. Translating gives CASSLDNSGNTIYF.

The chain employs TRBV12-3 or TRBV12-4 and TRBJ2-1; tentative D call: TRBD1 (5 bases). Trimming left V 1 base short and J 12 bases short, with 13 bases between. The CDR3 has 13 amino acids. The chain's CDR3 is CASSLEGPLGQFF. CDR3 sequence (DNA): TGTGCCAGCAGTTTAGAGGGGCCGCTTGGGCAGTTCTTC.